What follows are 25 T cell receptor beta chains derived from one specimen sequenced in a study of CD8 T cells in ankylosing spondylitis. MiXCR was run by TCRdb on the 5' RACE reads, yielding one entry per CDR3 protein. The table has tens of thousands of distinct CDR3 sequences, about 5.2% seen once; the top ten hold over 2%. The sequencing input was blood, either unsorted or a sorted T cell fraction (not recorded which). These receptors all stem from a male donor with ankylosing spondylitis or in good health (not recorded which).

This clonotype was counted at least ten times. The rearrangement links TRBV5-6 to TRBJ2-7; D gene unclear. The germline CDR1 and CDR2 sequences are SGHDT and YYEEEE. This CDR3 is 14 amino acids long. Trimming shortened V by 0 bases and J by 3 bases, and 10 bases separated the two germline ends. The CDR3 nucleotides read TGTGCCAGCAGCTTGGCCAATGCCCACTACGAGCAGTACTTC. It encodes CASSLANAHYEQYF.

Ten or more counts support this clonotype. The chain uses TRBV20-1 and TRBJ2-7; unclear D gene. Trimming took off 5 bases at V and 0 bases at J, with 8 bases between the two ends. Germline CDR1 and CDR2: DFQATT and SNEGSKA (reference sequence). The CDR3 runs 12 residues. CDR3 in DNA: TGCAGTGCTCGACAAGACTCCTACGAGCAGTACTTC. Translating gives CSARQDSYEQYF.

There are many counts of this clonotype. This sequence joins TRBV28 and TRBJ2-6, with D uncertain. Germline values: CDR1 MDHEN, CDR2 SYDVKM. V was pared by 2 bases and J by 0 bases, with 5 bases between. The CDR3 is 15 amino acids. The CDR3 DNA sequence: TGTGCCAGCAGTTTAGGGCGCTCTGGGGCCAACGTCCTGACTTTC. Translated: CASSLGRSGANVLTF. The full variable domain, with the rest looked up from reference TRBV28 and TRBJ2-6, is DVKVTQSSRYLVKRTGEKVFLECVQDMDHENMFWYRQDPGLGLRLIYFSYDVKMKEKGDIPEGYSVSREKKERFSLILESASTNQTSMYLCASSLGRSGANVLTFGAGSRLTVL.

This clonotype was seen repeatedly, ten times or more. This sequence joins TRBV15 and TRBJ1-5; no definite D call. The V gene's germline CDR1 is LNHNV and CDR2 YYDKDF (reference sequence). Between the trimmed V and J ends, which lost 5 bases and 7 bases, there was a span of 9 bases. The CDR3 runs to 12 residues. CDR3 amino acids: CATSEGGQPQHF. As DNA, the CDR3 is TGTGCCACCAGCGAGGGTGGCCAGCCCCAGCATTTT.

In this sample, this clonotype turned up many times. The V gene is TRBV5-1, the J gene TRBJ1-3; 11 positions match TRBD1. Per the germline V gene, CDR1 is SGHRS and CDR2 is YFSETQ. CDR3 size: 17 residues. V was clipped by 4 bases and J by 0 bases; unmatched bases: 6. The CDR3 DNA reads TGCGCCAGCAGCGACGGACAGGGGGCACCCTCTGGAAACACCATATATTTT. Amino acid sequence: CASSDGQGAPSGNTIYF.

Many counts were recorded for this clonotype. The genes are TRBV12-3 or TRBV12-4 and TRBJ2-3; D ambiguous. Trimming took off 2 bases at V and 5 bases at J, with 2 bases between the two ends. The CDR3 covers 11 residues. The chain's CDR3 is CASSLIDTQYF. The DNA of the CDR3 is TGTGCCAGCAGTTTAATAGATACGCAGTATTTT.

V and J are TRBV7-2 and TRBJ2-5, with 9 bases aligning to TRBD2. J was trimmed by 5 bases and V by 2 bases; bases with no gene match: 6. In germline, CDR1 is SGHTA, CDR2 FQGNSA. This CDR3 is 15 amino acids long. The CDR3 sequence is CASSLRLAGKETQYF. The CDR3 bases are TGTGCCAGCAGCTTACGCCTAGCGGGGAAGGAGACCCAGTACTTC.

This clonotype was recorded at least ten times. V and J are TRBV20-1 and TRBJ2-7; D might be TRBD1 (6 bases). Between the trimmed V and J ends, which lost 0 bases and 6 bases, there was a span of 6 bases. Germline assignment: CDR1 DFQATT and CDR2 SNEGSKA (reference sequence). The CDR3 is made up of 11 amino acids. The CDR3 DNA reads TGCAGTGCTAGAGAAGGGGGCGAGCAGTACTTC. Translation gives CSAREGGEQYF.

This clonotype was seen at least ten times. The genes are TRBV24-1 and TRBJ2-1, with 9 bases that match TRBD1. CDR3 length equals 16 residues. V was pared by 2 bases and J by 8 bases, with 9 bases of the junction left unmatched. Germline V gene data show CDR1 as KGHDR and CDR2 as SFDVKD. CDR3 sequence (DNA): TGTGCCACCAGTGATTCTGGGACAGGGACTCACCATGAGCAGTTCTTC. Encoded protein: CATSDSGTGTHHEQFF.

This clonotype was recorded many times. This rearrangement joins TRBV15 to TRBJ1-2; no reliable D call. This CDR3 spans 13 amino acids. V was cut by 0 bases and J by 4 bases, with 6 bases left in between. Germline lookup yields CDR1 LNHNV and CDR2 YYDKDF (reference sequence). CDR3 sequence: CATSRDQTYGYTF. In DNA form, the CDR3 reads TGTGCCACCAGCAGAGACCAGACCTATGGCTACACCTTC.

This clonotype has at least ten counts. V is TRBV4-3 and J is TRBJ1-5; possibly TRBD1 for D (5 bases). The V end was cut by 4 bases, the J end by 3 bases, with 13 bases between. The CDR3 totals 15 residues. Germline V gene lookup returns CDR1 LGHNA and CDR2 YSLEER. The CDR3 reads CASSRDSSFNQPQHF. In nucleotides, the CDR3 is TGCGCCAGCAGCCGGGACTCCAGCTTCAATCAGCCCCAGCATTTT.

At least ten counts were recorded for this clonotype. V gene TRBV5-1 combines with J gene TRBJ1-6, with 8 positions matching TRBD1. Trimming at V came to 4 bases and at J to 10 bases, leaving 10 bases not matched to a gene. This CDR3 comprises 15 residues. The germline V gene has CDR1 SGHRS and CDR2 YFSETQ. As DNA, the CDR3 is TGCGCCAGCAGCCCGCACGGACAGGGTTACTCACCCCTCCACTTT. This gives the protein CASSPHGQGYSPLHF. Full variable domain (rest looked up from reference TRBV5-1 and TRBJ1-6): KAGVTQTPRYLIKTRGQQVTLSCSPISGHRSVSWYQQTPGQGLQFLFEYFSETQRNKGNFPGRFSGRQFSNSRSEMNVSTLELGDSALYLCASSPHGQGYSPLHFGNGTRLTVT.

This rearrangement joins TRBV7-9 to TRBJ1-2; 10 bases match TRBD1. Germline CDR1 reads SEHNR; CDR2 reads FQNEAQ (reference sequence). The CDR3 spans 15 residues. Trimming took 4 bases from V and 3 from J; bases not matched to a gene: 5. The CDR3 region is CASSSRTGGDYGYTF. The CDR3 DNA sequence: TGTGCCAGCAGCTCGCGGACAGGGGGGGACTATGGCTACACCTTC.

This clonotype was counted ten times or more. The rearrangement links TRBV5-1 to TRBJ2-2; either TRBD1 or TRBD2 may supply D (5 bases each). The CDR3 runs 13 residues. The germline V gene has CDR1 SGHRS and CDR2 YFSETQ. Trimming took off 3 bases at V and 10 bases at J, with 13 bases between the two ends. CDR3 bases: TGCGCCAGCAGCTGGGGGTTCGGCGAGGAGCTGTTTTTT. Its protein product is CASSWGFGEELFF.

This clonotype was seen many times. This chain joins TRBV6-5 and TRBJ2-7; TRBD1 agrees at 10 bases. CDR1 and CDR2 (germline): MNHEY, SVGAGI. V lost 0 bases and J lost 6; bases outside the gene matches: 5. There are 15 residues in the CDR3. The CDR3 nucleotides are TGTGCCAGCAGTTACTCCCAGACAGGGGGCGGCGAGCAGTACTTC. Protein product: CASSYSQTGGGEQYF.

This clonotype was seen ten or more times. The CDR3 reads CASSLAEGSNYGYTF. The CDR3 nucleotides are TGTGCCAGCAGCTTAGCGGAGGGATCAAACTATGGCTACACCTTC. The rearrangement uses TRBV7-6 and TRBJ1-2; D gene unclear. CDR1 SGHVS and CDR2 FNYEAQ come from the germline V gene. V was trimmed by 0 bases and J by 2 bases, leaving 10 bases between them. CDR3 length: 15 residues.

This clonotype was found once. The CDR3 here is CASSILGGTEAFF. The CDR3 bases are TGTGCCAGTAGTATTTTGGGTGGAACTGAAGCTTTCTTT. The chain joins TRBV19 to TRBJ1-1; D gene unclear. Germline CDR1 reads LNHDA; CDR2 reads SQIVND (reference sequence). The V end lost 3 bases, the J end lost 5 bases, and 10 bases lay between the germline ends. The CDR3 sequence is 13 residues long.

This clonotype was observed at least ten times. This chain joins TRBV7-8 and TRBJ1-3, with D maybe TRBD1 (5 bases). Trimming pared 1 base from V and 8 bases from J, leaving 6 bases between. Germline V gives CDR1 SGHVS, CDR2 FQNEAQ. The CDR3 extends over 12 amino acids. CDR3 DNA sequence: TGTGCCAGCAGCTTAGGAGGGGACACCATATATTTT. Amino acids: CASSLGGDTIYF. Complete variable domain (other parts from reference TRBV7-8 and TRBJ1-3): GAGVSQSPRYKVAKRGQDVALRCDPISGHVSLFWYQQALGQGPEFLTYFQNEAQLDKSGLPSDRFFAERPEGSVSTLKIQRTQQEDSAVYLCASSLGGDTIYFGEGSWLTVV.

A few counts support this clonotype. The V call is TRBV7-2, the J call TRBJ1-5; no clear D gene. V lost 5 bases and J lost 3, with 8 bases in between. Germline CDR1 is SGHTA and CDR2 is FQGNSA. The CDR3 is 13 amino acids. CDR3 residues: CASSGVINQPQHF. The CDR3 DNA reads TGTGCCAGCAGCGGGGTGATCAATCAGCCCCAGCATTTT.

This clonotype was seen more than once but under ten times. This chain connects TRBV6-5 to TRBJ1-5; no clear D. CDR1 and CDR2 (germline): MNHEY, SVGAGI. With 0 bases removed from V and 1 base from J, the gap between germline ends came to 1 base. The CDR3 is made up of 13 amino acids. The chain's CDR3 is CASSYSSNQPQHF. CDR3 nucleotides: TGTGCCAGCAGTTACTCGAGCAATCAGCCCCAGCATTTT.

At least ten counts were recorded for this clonotype. V is TRBV28 and J is TRBJ1-2; no clear D gene. The CDR3 runs to 13 residues. V was pared by 6 bases and J by 0 bases, with 8 bases between. CDR1 is MDHEN and CDR2 is SYDVKM in the germline V gene. This chain's CDR3 is CASSPSANYGYTF. The CDR3 nucleotides are TGTGCCAGCAGCCCCTCTGCTAACTATGGCTACACCTTC.

This clonotype was detected ten times or more. The chain couples TRBV29-1 to TRBJ1-4; possibly TRBD1 for D (5 bases). The CDR3 has 13 amino acids. Germline V CDR1 and CDR2: SQVTM, ANQGSEA. Trimming left V 7 bases short and J 0 bases short, with 9 bases between. CDR3 amino acids: CSAGGATNEKLFF. CDR3 nucleotide sequence: TGCAGCGCTGGGGGGGCAACTAATGAAAAACTGTTTTTT.

This clonotype appeared many times. The rearrangement uses TRBV15 and TRBJ2-7; D unclear. V was trimmed by 0 bases and J by 3 bases, leaving 9 bases between them. Germline lookup yields CDR1 LNHNV and CDR2 YYDKDF (reference sequence). The CDR3 loop spans 14 amino acids. CDR3 in DNA: TGTGCCACCAGCAGAGATCTAAAAGGCTACGAGCAGTACTTC. Amino acid sequence: CATSRDLKGYEQYF.

This clonotype was detected ten times or more. The chain links TRBV5-8 to TRBJ1-1; a weak D match, TRBD1 (6 bases). Germline CDR1 and CDR2: SGHTS and YDEGEE. This CDR3 contains 15 residues. V was cut by 5 bases and J by 1 base, with 15 bases left in between. The CDR3 DNA reads TGTGCCAGCAGACTCCGGACAGATACGAACACTGAAGCTTTCTTT. Amino acid sequence: CASRLRTDTNTEAFF.

At least ten counts were recorded for this clonotype. The V call is TRBV7-4, the J call TRBJ2-3; D remains ambiguous. The germline gives CDR1 SGHVT, CDR2 SQSDAQ. V lost 6 bases, J lost 3 bases, and 10 bases lay in between. The CDR3 contains 13 residues. The DNA for the CDR3 is TGTGCCAGCAGACGGCCCCGGACAGATACGCAGTATTTT. The encoded protein is CASRRPRTDTQYF.